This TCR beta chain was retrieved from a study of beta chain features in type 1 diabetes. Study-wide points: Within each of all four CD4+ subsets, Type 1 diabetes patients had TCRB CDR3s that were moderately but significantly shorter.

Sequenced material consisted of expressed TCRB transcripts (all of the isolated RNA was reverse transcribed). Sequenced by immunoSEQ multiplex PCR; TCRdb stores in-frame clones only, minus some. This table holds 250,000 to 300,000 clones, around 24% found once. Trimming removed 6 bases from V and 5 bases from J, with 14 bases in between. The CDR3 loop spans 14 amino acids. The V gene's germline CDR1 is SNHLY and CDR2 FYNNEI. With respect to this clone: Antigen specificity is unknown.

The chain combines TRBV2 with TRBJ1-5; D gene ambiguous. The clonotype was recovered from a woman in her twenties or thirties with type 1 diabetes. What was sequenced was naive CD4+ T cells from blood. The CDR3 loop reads CASSDKTLDQPQHF. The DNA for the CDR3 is TGTGCCAGCAGCGACAAGACACTCGATCAGCCCCAGCATTTT.